This is a list of T cell receptor beta chains from one sample in a study of blood T cell repertoires in COVID-19. Profiling relied on immunoSEQ multiplex PCR, and the TCRdb table lists in-frame clones only, not all of them. The sample shows about 130,000 clones, 75% to 90% of them seen only once. The sequencing input was PBMCs or T cells enriched from blood (not recorded which). These TCRs come from a man aged 50-60 years who had recovered from COVID-19. Both conserved end residues are part of each CDR3.

TRBV11-1	TRBJ2-5	CASSLGPTSGQTQYF
TRBV14	TRBJ1-1	CASSQEWGRVITEAFF
TRBV7-2	TRBJ2-1	CASSLGQNNEQFF
TRBV29-1	TRBJ2-3	CSVGGAAAGGPDTQYF
TRBV7-2	TRBJ2-1	CASSFTSASYNEQFF
TRBV2	TRBJ2-3	CASSVGAGGGTDTQYF
TRBV9	TRBJ2-4	CASSVVPGGSNIQYF
TRBV7-2	TRBJ2-3	CASSQRQLGGKDTQYF
TRBV14	TRBJ2-7	CASSGRRLGNEQYF
TRBV10-3	TRBJ1-2	CAIDGQGYGYTF
TRBV4-1	TRBJ1-6	CASSQDRGLVNSPLHF
TRBV27	TRBJ1-4	CASSSAGYDEKLFF
TRBV6-5	TRBJ2-1	CASSYDRGQNEQFF
TRBV9	TRBJ2-7	CASSSGQSSYEQYF
TRBV5-1	TRBJ1-6	CASSAEYNSPLHF
TRBV4-3	TRBJ2-2	CASSQAGAGGELFF
TRBV15	TRBJ1-1	CATSRGGGGPADTEAFF
TRBV19	TRBJ2-5	CASSIRLAGEETQYF
TRBV2	TRBJ1-1	CATQGNDLNTEAFF
TRBV5-1	TRBJ2-1	CASSATSGTYNEQFF
TRBV28	TRBJ1-4	CASSRLGRVEKLFF
TRBV2	TRBJ2-1	CASSEPRTSGGYNEQFF
TRBV6-2/TRBV6-3	TRBJ2-3	CASSGGALNTQYF
TRBV7-9	TRBJ1-3	CASSSLWTGTGNTIYF
TRBV5-4	TRBJ1-1	CASSRGQGNTEAFF
TRBV7-3	TRBJ2-4	CASTLQKRVQYF
TRBV6-5	TRBJ1-1	CASSLTGPAEAFF
TRBV7-3	TRBJ2-1	CASSSTGGAGYNEQFF
TRBV5-1	TRBJ1-1	CASSQGARDTEAFF
TRBV7-6	TRBJ2-1	CASSLGLAGGTYNEQFF
TRBV7-9	TRBJ2-1	CASSPAGGRDYNEQFF
TRBV28	TRBJ1-2	CASSLLDRGGYGYTF
TRBV28	TRBJ1-5	CASRPPTVNQPQHF
TRBV12-3/TRBV12-4	TRBJ1-1	CASSPVSFEAFF
TRBV30	TRBJ1-2	CAWSIGINYGYTF
TRBV6-5	TRBJ2-3	CASSRDRGSDTQYF
TRBV5-4	TRBJ1-4	CASSLGQNEKLFF
TRBV4-2	TRBJ1-1	CASSRQGGNTEAFF
TRBV20-1	TRBJ2-5	CSPLRQETQYF
TRBV7-2	TRBJ1-2	CASSLDPGMGYTF
TRBV5-1	TRBJ1-3	CASSLGQGQRNTIYF
TRBV16	TRBJ1-1	CASSPRQEWNTEAFF
TRBV9	TRBJ2-2	CASSPEAQAGGPGGELFF
TRBV7-3	TRBJ2-1	CASSLTFQNEQFF
TRBV7-7	TRBJ2-2	CAGLGRVTGELFF